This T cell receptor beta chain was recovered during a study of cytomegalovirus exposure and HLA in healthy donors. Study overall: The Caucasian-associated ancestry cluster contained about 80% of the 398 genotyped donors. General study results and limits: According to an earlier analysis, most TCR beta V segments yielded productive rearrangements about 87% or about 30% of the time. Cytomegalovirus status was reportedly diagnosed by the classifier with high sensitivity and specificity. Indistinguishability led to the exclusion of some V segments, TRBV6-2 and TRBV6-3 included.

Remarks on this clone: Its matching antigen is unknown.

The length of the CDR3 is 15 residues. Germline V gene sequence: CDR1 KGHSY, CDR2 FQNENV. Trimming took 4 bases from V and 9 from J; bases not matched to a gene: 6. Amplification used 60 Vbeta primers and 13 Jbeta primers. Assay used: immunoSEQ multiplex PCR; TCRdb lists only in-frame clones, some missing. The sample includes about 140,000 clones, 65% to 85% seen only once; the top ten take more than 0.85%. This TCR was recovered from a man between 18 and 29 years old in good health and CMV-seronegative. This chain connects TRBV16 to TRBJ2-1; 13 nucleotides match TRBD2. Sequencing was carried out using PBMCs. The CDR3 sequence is CASSRGLAGAGEQFF. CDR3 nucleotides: TGTGCCAGCAGCCGCGGACTAGCGGGGGCGGGTGAGCAGTTCTTC.